One sample yielded the 9 T cell receptor beta chains listed below, sequenced in a study of Ad26.COV2.S vaccination and SARS-CoV-2 variants. Treatment: 15 to 20 received Ad26.COV2.S at low or high dose, single or two shots; several received placebo; per-sample allocation not given. Specimens were obtained on day 63 following the first vaccine or placebo injection. Sequencing was performed with immunoSEQ multiplex PCR; in TCRdb, only in-frame clones are kept and a portion is missing. The repertoire holds 500,000 or so clones, 87% seen once, with 10% to 15% in the top ten. Sequences were derived from peripheral blood, sampled in a trial of Ad26.COV2.S vaccine versus placebo. The receptors shown here come from a person aged 18 to 59 who received the Ad26.COV2.S COVID-19 vaccine or a placebo.

This clone was observed a few times. The chain recombines TRBV2 with TRBJ1-4, with D unclear. This CDR3 contains 12 residues. In germline, CDR1 is SNHLY, CDR2 FYNNEI. This CDR3 reads CASEHPNEKLFF. The CDR3 region has the DNA TGTGCGAGCGAACACCCTAATGAAAAACTGTTTTTT.

V gene TRBV5-6 combines with J gene TRBJ2-5, with a tentative D call TRBD2 (6 bases). CDR1 and CDR2 (germline): SGHDT, YYEEEE. V was clipped by 4 bases and J by 4 bases, with 17 bases between them. The CDR3 has 15 amino acids. In DNA, the CDR3 is TGTGCCAGCAGCAAGGGAGGAGGGGTCGGAGAGACCCAGTACTTC. Translating it yields CASSKGGGVGETQYF.

The rearrangement links TRBV7-2 to TRBJ1-2, with 7 bases fitting TRBD1. With 5 bases clipped from V and 4 bases from J, the junction kept 10 bases outside the gene matches. The CDR3 runs 15 residues. The V gene's germline CDR1 is SGHTA and CDR2 FQGNSA. The DNA of the CDR3 is TGTGCCAGCAGCCCTCAGACAGGGATTCTCTATGGCTACACCTTC. Its protein is CASSPQTGILYGYTF.

The chain employs TRBV28 and TRBJ2-2, with 7 bases that match TRBD2. The V gene's germline CDR1 is MDHEN and CDR2 SYDVKM. The J segment lost 6 bases and the V segment lost 3 bases, leaving 13 bases of the junction unmatched. This CDR3 spans 17 amino acids. CDR3 in amino acids: CASSFRSRAGVAGELFF. The CDR3 nucleotides read TGTGCCAGCAGTTTCCGGAGTCGTGCGGGAGTGGCCGGGGAGCTGTTTTTT.

This clone was seen only once. The J gene is TRBJ2-1, the V gene TRBV1; the table's TRBD2 call for D was not verified on the DNA. TRBV1 is marked as a pseudogene. The CDR3 consists of 18 residues. The CDR3 DNA reads as TGCACCAGCGGAAGAGCCCGGGGGCGGGAGGGCGAGTACAATGAGCAGTTCTTC. It yields the protein CTSGRARGREGEYNEQFF.

V usage is TRBV6-6 and J usage is TRBJ2-4, with 7 bases identical to TRBD1. CDR3 length: 15 amino acids. V trimming: 4 bases; J trimming: 3 bases; junction bases outside the gene matches: 6. The germline CDR1 and CDR2 sequences are MNHNY and SVGAGI (reference sequence). The CDR3 spells CASSWKRDSKNIQYF. In DNA form, the CDR3 reads TGTGCCAGCAGTTGGAAGAGGGACAGCAAAAACATTCAGTACTTC.

This clone was detected only once. The genes are TRBV7-2 and TRBJ2-2; D not resolved. CDR1 SGHTA and CDR2 FQGNSA come from the germline V gene. Trimming took off 1 base at V and 2 bases at J, with 2 bases between the two ends. This CDR3 is built from 13 residues. CDR3 nucleotides: TGTGCCAGCAGCTTAGATAACACCGGGGAGCTGTTTTTT. Protein product: CASSLDNTGELFF.

The chain recombines TRBV30 with TRBJ2-5; possible D gene TRBD1, 5 bases. The CDR3 contains 14 residues. The germline V gene has CDR1 GTSNPN and CDR2 SVGIG (reference sequence). The ends were cut back, 5 bases at V and 2 bases at J, with 15 bases in the middle. DNA for the CDR3: TGTGCCTGGCAGGGATTTAGGGGACAAGAGACCCAGTACTTC. Translating it yields CAWQGFRGQETQYF.

The sample holds one count of this clone. This sequence joins TRBV7-2 and TRBJ2-2; no reliable D call. The CDR3 is 15 residues long. Trimming left V 2 bases short and J 5 bases short, with 12 bases between. CDR1 and CDR2 from the germline V gene are SGHTA and FQGNSA. This CDR3 is CASSLNPLVTGELFF. CDR3 nucleotide sequence: TGTGCCAGCAGCTTAAATCCTCTGGTGACCGGGGAGCTGTTTTTT.